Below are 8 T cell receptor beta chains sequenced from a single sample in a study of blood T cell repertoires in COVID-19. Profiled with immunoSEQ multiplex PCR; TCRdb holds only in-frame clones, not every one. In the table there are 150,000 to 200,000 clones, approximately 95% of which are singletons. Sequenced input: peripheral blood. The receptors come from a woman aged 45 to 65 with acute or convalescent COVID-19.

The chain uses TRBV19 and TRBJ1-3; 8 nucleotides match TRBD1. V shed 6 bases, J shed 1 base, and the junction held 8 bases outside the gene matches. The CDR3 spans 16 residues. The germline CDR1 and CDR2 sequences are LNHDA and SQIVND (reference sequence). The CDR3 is CASRTGEVSSGNTIYF. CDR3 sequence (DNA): TGTGCCAGTAGGACAGGGGAAGTTTCGTCTGGAAACACCATATATTTT.

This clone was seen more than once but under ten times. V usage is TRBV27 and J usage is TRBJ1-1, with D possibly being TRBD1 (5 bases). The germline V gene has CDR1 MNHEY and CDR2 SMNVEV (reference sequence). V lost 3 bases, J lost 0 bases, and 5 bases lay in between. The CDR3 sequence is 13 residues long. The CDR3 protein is CASSLTVNTEAFF. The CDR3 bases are TGTGCCAGCAGTTTGACAGTGAACACTGAAGCTTTCTTT.

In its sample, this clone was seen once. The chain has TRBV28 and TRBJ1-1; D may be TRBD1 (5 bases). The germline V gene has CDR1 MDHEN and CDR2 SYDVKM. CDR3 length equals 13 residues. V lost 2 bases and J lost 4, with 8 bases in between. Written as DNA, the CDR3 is TGTGCCAGCAGTTTAGGGGGGGGCACTGAAGCTTTCTTT. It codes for CASSLGGGTEAFF.

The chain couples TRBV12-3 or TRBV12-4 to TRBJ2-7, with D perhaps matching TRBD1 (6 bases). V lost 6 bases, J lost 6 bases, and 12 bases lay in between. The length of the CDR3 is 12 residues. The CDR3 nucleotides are TGTGCCAGCAGATTCATACAGGGCGAGCAGTACTTC. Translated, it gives CASRFIQGEQYF.

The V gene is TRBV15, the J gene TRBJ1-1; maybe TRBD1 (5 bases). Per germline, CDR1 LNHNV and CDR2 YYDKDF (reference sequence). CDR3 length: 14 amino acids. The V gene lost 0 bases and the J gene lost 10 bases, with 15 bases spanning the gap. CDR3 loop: CATSRDGPAGVAFF. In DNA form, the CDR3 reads TGTGCCACCAGCAGAGATGGTCCTGCGGGGGTAGCTTTCTTT.

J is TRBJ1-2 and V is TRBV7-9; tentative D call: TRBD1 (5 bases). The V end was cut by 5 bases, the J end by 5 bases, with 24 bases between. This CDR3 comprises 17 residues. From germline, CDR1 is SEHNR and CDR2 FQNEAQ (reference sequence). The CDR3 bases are TGTGCCAGCAGCCCCTTTAGTAGACAGCCTCCGACGTATGGCTACACCTTC. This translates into CASSPFSRQPPTYGYTF.

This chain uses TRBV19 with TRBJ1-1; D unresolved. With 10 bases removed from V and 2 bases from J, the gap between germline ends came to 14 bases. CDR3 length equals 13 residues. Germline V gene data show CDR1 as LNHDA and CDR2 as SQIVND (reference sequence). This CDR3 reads CATYTTLNTEAFF. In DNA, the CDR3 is TGTGCCACGTATACGACACTTAACACTGAAGCTTTCTTT.

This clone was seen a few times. The CDR3 DNA follows: TGCAGCGTTGAAGATCCCCAGGTCTATGGCTACACCTTC. Translated: CSVEDPQVYGYTF. V usage is TRBV29-1 and J usage is TRBJ1-2, with D unclear. The ends were cut back, 0 bases at V and 4 bases at J, with 9 bases in the middle. The CDR3 loop spans 13 amino acids. The germline gives CDR1 SQVTM, CDR2 ANQGSEA.